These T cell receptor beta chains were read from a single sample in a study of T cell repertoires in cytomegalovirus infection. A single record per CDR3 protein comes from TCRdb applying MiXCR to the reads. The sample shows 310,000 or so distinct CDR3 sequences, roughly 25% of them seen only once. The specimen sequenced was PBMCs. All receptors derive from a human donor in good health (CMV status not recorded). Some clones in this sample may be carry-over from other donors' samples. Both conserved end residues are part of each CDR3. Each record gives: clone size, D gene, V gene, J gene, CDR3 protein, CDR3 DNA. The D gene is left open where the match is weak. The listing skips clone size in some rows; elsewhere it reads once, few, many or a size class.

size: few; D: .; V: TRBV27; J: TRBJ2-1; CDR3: CASSPHTESSYNEQFF; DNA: TGTGCCAGCAGTCCTCACACAGAGAGCTCCTACAATGAGCAGTTCTTC
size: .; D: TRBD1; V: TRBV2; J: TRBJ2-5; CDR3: CASRPGQSYQETQYF; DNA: TGTGCCAGCCGACCGGGACAGTCGTACCAAGAGACCCAGTACTTC
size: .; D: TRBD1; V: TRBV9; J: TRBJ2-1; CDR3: CASSPAGDRVSHEQFF; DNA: TGTGCCAGCAGCCCCGCCGGGGACAGGGTAAGCCATGAGCAGTTCTTC
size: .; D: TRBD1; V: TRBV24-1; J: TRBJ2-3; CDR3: CATRDRGADTQYF; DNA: TGTGCCACGAGGGACAGGGGCGCAGATACGCAGTATTTT
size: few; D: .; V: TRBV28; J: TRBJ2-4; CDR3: CANSRTDAKNIQYF; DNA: TGTGCCAACTCTAGGACGGATGCCAAAAACATTCAGTACTTC
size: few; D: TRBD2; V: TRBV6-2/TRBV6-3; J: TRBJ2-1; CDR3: CASSGTSESEQFF; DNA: TGTGCCAGCAGCGGGACTAGTGAGAGCGAGCAGTTCTTC
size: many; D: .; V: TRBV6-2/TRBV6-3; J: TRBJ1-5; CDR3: CASSYSGVQSNQPQHF; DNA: TGTGCCAGCAGTTACTCAGGGGTACAGAGCAATCAGCCCCAGCATTTT
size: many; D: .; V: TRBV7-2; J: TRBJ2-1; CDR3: CASSLSGRLEEQFF; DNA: TGTGCCAGCAGCTTGTCGGGGCGATTGGAGGAGCAGTTCTTC
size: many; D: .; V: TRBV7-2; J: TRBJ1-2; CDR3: CASSRLPTGGDGYTF; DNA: TGTGCCAGCAGCAGACTCCCCACGGGGGGGGATGGCTACACCTTC
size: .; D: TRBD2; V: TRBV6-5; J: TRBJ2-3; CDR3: CASSILAGADTQYF; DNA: TGTGCCAGCAGTATACTAGCGGGAGCAGATACGCAGTATTTT
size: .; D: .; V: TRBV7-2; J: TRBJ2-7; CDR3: CASSSTGTSSRNEQYF; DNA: TGTGCCAGCAGCTCAACTGGGACATCCTCCCGTAACGAGCAGTACTTC